What follows are 25 T cell receptor beta chains derived from one specimen sequenced in a study of T cells in Graves' hyperthyroidism and ophthalmopathy. Researchers took RNA transcripts and amplified the TCR beta CDR3 regions from them. TCR CDR3 regions were first amplified by RT-PCR with HTBI primers. Each CDR3 protein is one row after TCRdb ran MiXCR on the multiplex PCR reads. The sample holds some 300,000 distinct CDR3 sequences, approximately 18% seen once. The sample was blood. The receptors stem from a man aged 50 or older with Graves' ophthalmopathy.

This clonotype was recorded at least ten times. V and J are TRBV3-1 and TRBJ1-5, with D hard to call. Germline V gives CDR1 LGHDT, CDR2 YNNKEL (reference sequence). The CDR3 spans 16 residues. V lost 4 bases and J lost 2, with 15 bases in between. CDR3 nucleotide sequence: TGTGCCAGCAGCCCTAAGTTGAGCGCGGGCAATCAGCCCCAGCATTTT. Translated, it gives CASSPKLSAGNQPQHF.

This sequence joins TRBV24-1 and TRBJ2-1; 8 bases fit TRBD1. Per the germline V gene, CDR1 is KGHDR and CDR2 is SFDVKD. There are 16 residues in the CDR3. The J segment lost 9 bases and the V segment lost 4 bases, leaving 13 bases of the junction unmatched. The chain's CDR3 is CATSDPIRSGGGEQFF. CDR3 bases: TGTGCCACCAGTGACCCAATCCGGTCAGGGGGCGGTGAGCAGTTCTTC.

The genes are TRBV5-1 and TRBJ2-3; a weak D match, TRBD1 (6 bases). This CDR3 has 14 amino acids. From germline, CDR1 is SGHRS and CDR2 YFSETQ. The V gene lost 5 bases and the J gene lost 2 bases, with 12 bases spanning the gap. The CDR3 DNA follows: TGCGCCAGCAGGTCGGGACATATCACAGATACGCAGTATTTT. This encodes CASRSGHITDTQYF.

This chain joins TRBV10-3 and TRBJ2-7; TRBD1 is a possible D gene (7 bases). V lost 2 bases and J 3 bases, leaving 14 bases between the germline ends. Germline V CDR1 and CDR2: ENHRY, SYGVKD. The CDR3 length is 15 residues. The CDR3 DNA is TGTGCCATCAGTGAGCCGGGGGCAGGGGGCTACGAGCAGTACTTC. This sequence encodes CAISEPGAGGYEQYF.

This clonotype showed up many times. The chain joins TRBV5-1 to TRBJ2-1; weak D call: TRBD2 (6 bases). This CDR3 has 11 residues. The germline gives CDR1 SGHRS, CDR2 YFSETQ. Trimming removed 5 bases at V and 10 bases at J, with 10 bases between. The CDR3 nucleotides are TGCGCCAGCAGGGCGGGGAGCGAGCAGTTCTTC. Encoded protein: CASRAGSEQFF.

The chain combines TRBV29-1 with TRBJ2-3; D is tentatively TRBD1 or TRBD2 (6 bases each). This CDR3 comprises 13 residues. The ends were cut back, 8 bases at V and 4 bases at J, with 16 bases in the middle. Per the germline V gene, CDR1 is SQVTM and CDR2 is ANQGSEA. The CDR3 DNA sequence: TGCAGCTCCGAGGGGGGCGCGGCAGATACGCAGTATTTT. Its protein is CSSEGGAADTQYF.

Only one count was recorded for this clonotype. The CDR3 loop reads CASSARQVGARPQHF. The CDR3 region has the DNA TGTGCCAGTAGTGCCCGACAGGTAGGCGCTCGGCCCCAGCATTTT. The chain combines TRBV19 with TRBJ1-5, with a tentative D call TRBD1 (6 bases). V dropped 5 bases and J dropped 9 bases, with 20 bases sitting between them. Germline values: CDR1 LNHDA, CDR2 SQIVND (reference sequence). CDR3 length: 15 residues.

CDR3 in DNA: TGTGCCAGCAGCCTGACAGGGATAGGTGGCTACACCTTC. This sequence encodes CASSLTGIGGYTF. The chain has TRBV12-3 or TRBV12-4 and TRBJ1-2, with 7 bases that match TRBD1. There are 13 residues in the CDR3. J gave up 7 bases and V 6 bases, and 8 bases lay outside the gene matches.

The chain is built from TRBV7-2 and TRBJ2-5; D not resolved. The CDR3 is 14 amino acids. Per the germline V gene, CDR1 is SGHTA and CDR2 is FQGNSA. Between the trimmed V and J ends, which lost 6 bases and 1 base, there was a span of 12 bases. The CDR3 DNA is TGTGCCAGCAGTTTAAGCGCATTCCAAGAGACCCAGTACTTC. Translation: CASSLSAFQETQYF.

The V call is TRBV19, the J call TRBJ1-1; TRBD1 aligns across 7 bases. J was trimmed by 1 base and V by 4 bases; bases with no gene match: 12. The CDR3 is 17 amino acids. Germline V CDR1 and CDR2: LNHDA, SQIVND (reference sequence). The CDR3 DNA sequence: TGTGCCAGTAGTACCACGGGACAGACCATTCCGAACACTGAAGCTTTCTTT. It codes for CASSTTGQTIPNTEAFF.

The chain joins TRBV19 to TRBJ1-5, with D possibly TRBD1 on 6 matching bases. This CDR3 comprises 15 residues. The germline V and J ends were trimmed by 7 bases and 7 bases, with 20 bases remaining between them. The germline gives CDR1 LNHDA, CDR2 SQIVND (reference sequence). CDR3 bases: TGTGCCAGTACCCCCGAGGGCAGGGGAGGCCAGCCCCAGCATTTT. It specifies CASTPEGRGGQPQHF. Variable domain in full (rest from reference TRBV19 and TRBJ1-5): DGGITQSPKYLFRKEGQNVTLSCEQNLNHDAMYWYRQDPGQGLRLIYYSQIVNDFQKGDIAEGYSVSREKKESFPLTVTSAQKNPTAFYLCASTPEGRGGQPQHFGDGTRLSIL.

In its sample, this clonotype was seen a few times. V gene TRBV2 combines with J gene TRBJ2-7, with 12 nucleotides matching TRBD2. Germline values: CDR1 SNHLY, CDR2 FYNNEI. There are 23 residues in the CDR3. V shed 2 bases and J 4 bases; nucleotides not matched to a gene: 27. DNA for the CDR3: TGTGCCAGCAGTGAACTAGCGGGAGGGCGAAGGAAGGATCCTAGCGGGACGGATTACGAGCAGTACTTC. Its translation: CASSELAGGRRKDPSGTDYEQYF.

The table lists this clonotype with many counts. The chain carries TRBV18 and TRBJ2-1; D not certain. V gave up 6 bases and J gave up 0 bases, with 12 bases separating them. CDR1 KGHSH and CDR2 LQKENI come from the germline V gene. The CDR3 contains 15 residues. CDR3 in DNA: TGTGCCAGCTCTCCGATCCCGTCCTCCTACAATGAGCAGTTCTTC. Protein: CASSPIPSSYNEQFF. The entire variable domain, with the rest obtained from reference TRBV18 and TRBJ2-1, is as follows: NAGVMQNPRHLVRRRGQEARLRCSPMKGHSHVYWYRQLPEEGLKFMVYLQKENIIDESGMPKERFSAEFPKEGPSILRIQQVVRGDSAAYFCASSPIPSSYNEQFFGPGTRLTVL.

The genes are TRBV11-2 and TRBJ1-6; 9 bases map to TRBD1. The CDR3 loop spans 17 amino acids. The germline V gene encodes CDR1 SGHAT and CDR2 FQNNGV. V gave up 5 bases and J gave up 5 bases; unmatched junction bases: 10. CDR3: CASSQMRGQGHNSPLHF. DNA for the CDR3: TGTGCCAGCAGCCAAATGAGGGGACAGGGACATAATTCACCCCTCCACTTT.

The chain carries TRBV7-8 and TRBJ1-2, with D perhaps matching TRBD1 (5 bases). The CDR3 consists of 11 residues. Trimming took 11 bases from V and 4 from J, leaving 11 bases between them. Germline-derived CDR1 and CDR2 are SGHVS and FQNEAQ. CDR3 bases: TGTGCCCCCCGGCAGGGCTATGGCTACACCTTC. Amino acids: CAPRQGYGYTF.

In its sample, this clonotype was seen a few times. This chain uses TRBV30 with TRBJ1-2; 8 bases align to TRBD1. There are 13 residues in the CDR3. V shed 5 bases and J 8 bases; nucleotides not matched to a gene: 10. CDR1 and CDR2 (germline): GTSNPN, SVGIG (reference sequence). CDR3: CAWGTGITRGYTF. CDR3 nucleotide sequence: TGTGCCTGGGGGACAGGAATTACTCGCGGCTACACCTTC.

This clonotype was recorded at least ten times. The chain has TRBV5-1 and TRBJ1-1; TRBD1 is a possible D gene (5 bases). Germline values: CDR1 SGHRS, CDR2 YFSETQ. V was shortened by 2 bases and J by 1 base, with 9 bases between the two germline ends. The CDR3 has 14 amino acids. The chain's CDR3 is CASSFQGGNTEAFF. CDR3 in DNA: TGCGCCAGCAGCTTCCAGGGTGGGAACACTGAAGCTTTCTTT.

This clonotype was seen ten or more times. The J gene is TRBJ2-7, the V gene TRBV18; 9 bases match TRBD2. V was clipped by 4 bases and J by 0 bases; unmatched bases: 1. This CDR3 region has 14 residues. Per germline, CDR1 KGHSH and CDR2 LQKENI. CDR3 nucleotide sequence: TGTGCCAGCTCACTAGCGGGGGACTCCTACGAGCAGTACTTC. Protein sequence: CASSLAGDSYEQYF.

This clonotype has at least ten counts. The rearrangement joins TRBV2 to TRBJ1-1, with D possibly matching TRBD1 (5 bases). V was cut by 9 bases and J by 1 base, with 18 bases left in between. The germline V gene encodes CDR1 SNHLY and CDR2 FYNNEI. The CDR3 runs to 15 residues. The CDR3 nucleotides are TGTGCCAGTAAGGGGTCAAGGGGTAAGAACACTGAAGCTTTCTTT. Translation: CASKGSRGKNTEAFF.

The genes are TRBV6-1 and TRBJ2-1, with TRBD2 matching over 10 bases. Trimming took 6 bases from V and 5 from J; bases not matched to a gene: 7. Germline V gene data show CDR1 as MNHNS and CDR2 as SASEGT. The length of the CDR3 is 15 residues. The CDR3 loop reads CASSPWTSGHNEQFF. CDR3 DNA sequence: TGTGCCAGCAGCCCCTGGACTAGCGGCCACAATGAGCAGTTCTTC.

The chain is built from TRBV6-1 and TRBJ1-6; possibly TRBD1 for D (5 bases). The CDR3 loop spans 14 amino acids. Trimming cost V 5 bases and J 7 bases, with 12 bases left between them. Germline V gene sequence: CDR1 MNHNS, CDR2 SASEGT. In nucleotides, the CDR3 is TGTGCCAGCAGTCAAGGGACTATAAATTCACCCCTCCACTTT. Its protein is CASSQGTINSPLHF.

This clonotype was picked up a small number of times. The rearrangement joins TRBV7-9 to TRBJ1-4; TRBD1 agrees at 10 bases. Germline CDR1 SEHNR, CDR2 FQNEAQ (reference sequence). With V trimmed by 5 bases and J by 7 bases, 4 bases remained unmatched. The CDR3 sequence is 14 residues long. CDR3 in DNA: TGTGCCAGCAGCCCGGACAGGGGGGTTGAAAAACTGTTTTTT. It specifies CASSPDRGVEKLFF.

J is TRBJ2-7 and V is TRBV6-2 or TRBV6-3; perhaps TRBD2 as D (6 bases). Trimming stripped 2 bases from V and 6 bases from J, with 11 bases between. This CDR3 region has 13 residues. Germline lookup yields CDR1 MNHEY and CDR2 SVGEGT. CDR3 nucleotides: TGTGCCAGCAGTTACGGGCGGGAAAGCGAGCAGTACTTC. This encodes CASSYGRESEQYF.

The rearrangement links TRBV28 to TRBJ2-1; TRBD1 matches at 10 bases. The CDR3 sequence is 15 residues long. CDR1 MDHEN and CDR2 SYDVKM come from the germline V gene. V dropped 6 bases and J dropped 5; count of bases not matched to a gene: 7. CDR3 protein: CASSPGGTGDNEQFF. CDR3 DNA: TGTGCCAGCAGCCCAGGGGGGACAGGGGACAATGAGCAGTTCTTC.

The chain is built from TRBV2 and TRBJ1-2; no reliable D call. The germline gives CDR1 SNHLY, CDR2 FYNNEI. The CDR3 has 16 amino acids. V was clipped by 5 bases and J by 3 bases, with 19 bases between them. The CDR3 reads CASSPGRIRGDYGYTF. DNA of the CDR3: TGTGCCAGCAGTCCCGGACGGATTCGCGGGGACTATGGCTACACCTTC.